Following are 7 T cell receptor beta chains from one sample sequenced in a study of cytomegalovirus exposure and HLA in healthy donors. The study ran its PCR with 60 Vbeta and 13 Jbeta primers. Sequencing used immunoSEQ multiplex PCR; TCRdb keeps in-frame clones, though not all of them. The table has about 200,000 clones, over 80% seen once. Source material: PBMCs. These receptors came from a boy younger than 10 in good health and CMV-seronegative.

This chain connects TRBV9 to TRBJ2-7; possibly TRBD1 for D (6 bases). CDR3 length: 14 residues. Trimming cost V 0 bases and J 3 bases, with 10 bases left between them. The V gene's germline CDR1 is SGDLS and CDR2 YYNGEE. CDR3 nucleotides: TGTGCCAGCAGCGTAGAAACAGGGAGCTACGAGCAGTACTTC. Protein product: CASSVETGSYEQYF.

The V call is TRBV5-6, the J call TRBJ2-1; 15 bases are a match to TRBD2. Losses at the gene ends were 3 bases for V and 6 bases for J; bases not matched to a gene: 1. CDR1 and CDR2 from the germline V gene are SGHDT and YYEEEE. This CDR3 has 15 amino acids. CDR3 bases: TGTGCCAGCAGCTCGGGACTAGCGGGGGGCAATGAGCAGTTCTTC. This gives the protein CASSSGLAGGNEQFF.

This clone occurred once. The chain carries TRBV5-1 and TRBJ1-1, with a possible D match to TRBD1 (5 bases). Trimming pared 0 bases from V and 1 base from J, leaving 10 bases between. CDR1 and CDR2 from the germline V gene are SGHRS and YFSETQ. The CDR3 extends over 15 amino acids. CDR3 DNA: TGCGCCAGCAGCTTGGAGGGGTTCGAGAACACTGAAGCTTTCTTT. This sequence encodes CASSLEGFENTEAFF.

The chain recombines TRBV4-1 with TRBJ2-1; 9 bases fit TRBD2. With V trimmed by 2 bases and J by 3 bases, 8 bases remained unmatched. CDR1 is MGHRA, CDR2 YSYEKL, per germline. This CDR3 spans 17 amino acids. The CDR3 loop is CASSQSRRGGIYNEQFF. CDR3 nucleotides: TGCGCCAGCAGCCAATCGAGGCGGGGGGGCATCTACAATGAGCAGTTCTTC.

This clone was detected only once. The chain joins TRBV5-4 to TRBJ2-1; 7 positions agree with TRBD1. Germline V CDR1 and CDR2: SGHNT, YYREEE (reference sequence). V dropped 3 bases and J dropped 0; count of bases not matched to a gene: 3. The CDR3 sequence is 15 residues long. CDR3 in amino acids: CASSSTGNSYNEQFF. The DNA of the CDR3 is TGTGCCAGCAGCTCGACAGGGAACTCCTACAATGAGCAGTTCTTC.

CDR3 nucleotides: TGTGCCAGCAGTGCGGGGGATACGCAGTATTTT. Its translation is CASSAGDTQYF. The chain combines TRBV6-4 with TRBJ2-3; perhaps TRBD2 as D (5 bases). Trimming left V 4 bases short and J 6 bases short, with 5 bases between. Germline V gene sequence: CDR1 MRHNA, CDR2 SNTAGT. CDR3 length: 11 amino acids.

The chain joins TRBV27 to TRBJ2-2; the match to TRBD2 covers 11 bases. V shed 1 base, J shed 4 bases, and the junction held 5 bases outside the gene matches. This CDR3 is built from 17 residues. The germline CDR1 and CDR2 sequences are MNHEY and SMNVEV (reference sequence). The CDR3 loop reads CASSLYLLAGATGELFF. DNA of the CDR3: TGTGCCAGCAGTTTATATCTACTAGCGGGAGCCACCGGGGAGCTGTTTTTT.